Listed below are T cell receptor beta chains from one sample, sequenced in a study of cytomegalovirus exposure and HLA in healthy donors. Profiling relied on immunoSEQ multiplex PCR, and the TCRdb table lists in-frame clones only, not all of them. The sample lists around 110,000 clones, about 68% seen once, with roughly 10% in the top ten. The sequenced material came from PBMCs. These receptors originate from a woman aged 35 to 49 in good health and CMV-seropositive. The CDR3 runs from the conserved cysteine through the conserved F or W. Fields, in order: J gene, CDR3 length, D gene, V gene, clone size, CDR3 DNA, CDR3 protein. D genes are given only for firm matches. Size is omitted from some rows. Given values are once, few, many or a class for expanded clones.

>TRBJ2-6|15|TRBD1|TRBV6-5|few
TGTGCCAGCAGTCAAGGACAGGCTGGGGCCAACGTCCTGACTTTC
CASSQGQAGANVLTF
>TRBJ1-2|15|NA|TRBV29-1|NA
TGCAGCGTTGATCCCCGGACGAGAAGTGAGGGAACCTACACCTTC
CSVDPRTRSEGTYTF
>TRBJ1-3|16|TRBD1|TRBV6-6|NA
TGTGCCAGCACCGCGACAGGGCGCCTCTCTGGAAACACCATATATTTT
CASTATGRLSGNTIYF
>TRBJ2-1|17|TRBD2|TRBV14|NA
TGTGCCAGCAGCCAACTAACTAGCGGGAGGGCCGGGGATGAGCAGTTCTTC
CASSQLTSGRAGDEQFF
>TRBJ1-6|15|NA|TRBV5-6|NA
TGTGCCAGCACCTCCGGGACTCTACTTAGGTCACCCCTCCACTTT
CASTSGTLLRSPLHF
>TRBJ2-2|14|NA|TRBV2|NA
TGTGCCAGCAGTGGCGGCAGGGGCCCCGGGGAGCTGTTTTTT
CASSGGRGPGELFF
>TRBJ2-7|16|NA|TRBV28|few
TGTGCCAGCAGTTTTTCGTTGGCACAGACAACCTACGAGCAGTACTTC
CASSFSLAQTTYEQYF
>TRBJ1-2|17|TRBD1|TRBV19|NA
TGTGCCAGTAGTATATCGCGGGACAGGGCAAGCAACTATGGCTACACCTTC
CASSISRDRASNYGYTF
>TRBJ1-2|12|TRBD1|TRBV10-3|few
TGTGCCATCATGGGACAGCCGGATGGCTACACCTTC
CAIMGQPDGYTF
>TRBJ2-2|18|TRBD2|TRBV7-2|NA
TGTGCCAGCAGCCCGCGGACTAGCGGGAGTATTGGCACCGGGGAGCTGTTTTTT
CASSPRTSGSIGTGELFF
>TRBJ2-3|14|NA|TRBV19|few
TGTGCCAGTAGTATTGACAGATTCACAGATACGCAGTATTTT
CASSIDRFTDTQYF
>TRBJ2-1|11|NA|TRBV20-1|NA
TGCAGTGCCCGGTCCTACAATGAGCAGTTCTTC
CSARSYNEQFF
>TRBJ2-1|17|NA|TRBV15|few
TGTGCCACCAGCAGTCCTCGAGGGTCTAGTCCCTACAATGAGCAGTTCTTC
CATSSPRGSSPYNEQFF
>TRBJ2-1|15|TRBD2|TRBV19|NA
TGTGCCAGTAGTATGGGGCGGGAGACCTACAATGAGCAGTTCTTC
CASSMGRETYNEQFF
>TRBJ2-7|12|NA|TRBV30|NA
TGTGCCTGGAGCGACTGTTCCTACGAGCAGTACTTC
CAWSDCSYEQYF
>TRBJ2-7|14|TRBD2|TRBV29-1|NA
TGCAGCGTTGGAGGAGCGGGAGCGGCCTACGAGCAGTACTTC
CSVGGAGAAYEQYF
>TRBJ1-5|16|NA|TRBV7-2|few
TGTGCCAGCAGCTTAGCTCAAGCTTATAGCAATCAGCCCCAGCATTTT
CASSLAQAYSNQPQHF
>TRBJ2-2|14|NA|TRBV7-9|NA
TGTGCCAGCAGCTTACAGAGGGGGTCCGGGGAGCTGTTTTTT
CASSLQRGSGELFF
>TRBJ2-5|18|TRBD2|TRBV5-4|NA
TGTGCCAGCAGCTTGGGGGGGGCTAGCGGGAGTCTTTTTGAGACCCAGTACTTC
CASSLGGASGSLFETQYF
>TRBJ2-2|16|NA|TRBV7-8|NA
TGTGCCAGCAGCTCCACGAGGAGGGGAAACACCGGGGAGCTGTTTTTT
CASSSTRRGNTGELFF
>TRBJ2-7|13|NA|TRBV29-1|NA
TGCAGCGTCCCCGACCGTCTCGGGTACGAGCAGTACTTC
CSVPDRLGYEQYF
>TRBJ1-6|14|TRBD1|TRBV9|NA
TGTGCCAGCGGAGGGGGCGCGTTTAATTCACCCCTCCACTTT
CASGGGAFNSPLHF
>TRBJ2-7|14|TRBD2|TRBV18|NA
TGTGCCAGCTCACCCCCAGCGGGAGCCTACGAGCAGTACTTC
CASSPPAGAYEQYF
>TRBJ2-7|14|NA|TRBV4-1|NA
TGCGCCAGCAGCGCCCGGGACACCACCTACGAGCAGTACTTC
CASSARDTTYEQYF
>TRBJ2-7|14|NA|TRBV29-1|NA
TGCAGCGCTGGACAGAGTCCGAAGGGCTACGAGCAGTACTTC
CSAGQSPKGYEQYF
>TRBJ1-1|14|NA|TRBV11-3|NA
TGTGCCAGCAGCTTTGGCGGCTCGAACACTGAAGCTTTCTTT
CASSFGGSNTEAFF
>TRBJ2-7|15|TRBD1|TRBV4-1|NA
TGCGCCAGCAGCCAAGCGGCGACAGGGGAGTACGAGCAGTACTTC
CASSQAATGEYEQYF
>TRBJ2-1|14|TRBD2|TRBV25-1|NA
TGTGCCAGCATGCCTAGCGGGAGCTACAATGAGCAGTTCTTC
CASMPSGSYNEQFF
>TRBJ1-5|12|NA|TRBV6-1|NA
TGTGCCAGCAGGAGGATGGGTCAGCCCCAGCATTTT
CASRRMGQPQHF
>TRBJ2-1|14|TRBD2|TRBV9|NA
TGTGCCAGCAGCCGGGAGGGCCTAGGGGATGAGCAGTTCTTC
CASSREGLGDEQFF
>TRBJ2-3|14|NA|TRBV7-2|NA
TGTGCCAGCAGCTTAGATTTCGGCACAGATACGCAGTATTTT
CASSLDFGTDTQYF
>TRBJ1-1|15|NA|TRBV28|NA
TGTGCCAGCAGTTCTGGTGCAGGGATGGGAACTGAAGCTTTCTTT
CASSSGAGMGTEAFF
>TRBJ2-2|14|NA|TRBV5-6|few
TGTGCCAGCAGCTTGGTCGCAGGCTACGGGGAGCTGTTTTTT
CASSLVAGYGELFF
>TRBJ1-2|13|TRBD1|TRBV5-5|few
TGTGCCACGATGACAGGGCTCTACTATGCCTACACCTTC
CATMTGLYYAYTF
>TRBJ2-7|12|NA|TRBV25-1|NA
TGTGCCAGCAGTGAAGGAGGGCGGGAGCAGTACTTC
CASSEGGREQYF
>TRBJ2-7|12|TRBD2|TRBV28|once
TGTGCCAGCCTAGCGGGAACCTACGAGCAGTACTTC
CASLAGTYEQYF
>TRBJ2-2|18|TRBD2|TRBV5-1|NA
TGCGCCAGCAGCTTGGCCGGTCTAGCGGGAGACGACACCGGGGAGCTGTTTTTT
CASSLAGLAGDDTGELFF
>TRBJ2-2|12|NA|TRBV7-6|NA
TGTGCCAGCAGATCTAGCGCCGGGGAGCTGTTTTTT
CASRSSAGELFF
>TRBJ2-2|15|TRBD1|TRBV7-3|NA
TGTGCCAGCAGCTTAAGGGACAGGTGGGCCGGGGAGCTGTTTTTT
CASSLRDRWAGELFF